This entry lists 23 T cell receptor beta chains sequenced from one sample in a study of long-term antiretroviral therapy in people with HIV. The immunoSEQ assay was v3.0, run at survey level. Produced via immunoSEQ multiplex PCR; TCRdb's table is partial and in-frame only. This sample yields 25,000 to 30,000 clones, of which roughly 84% are seen a single time; 6.2% belongs to the top ten. The source was unsorted PBMCs, collected 0.4 years after starting antiretroviral therapy. These receptor sequences come from a man aged 18-30 years with HIV.

CDR3 DNA: TGTGCCAGCAGCTTAAAAGCGGGAAAGTTCTTC. It yields the protein CASSLKAGKFF. The V and J genes are TRBV7-2 and TRBJ2-1; 7 bases are shared with TRBD2. This CDR3 region has 11 residues. Germline V CDR1 and CDR2: SGHTA, FQGNSA. Trimming removed 2 bases from V and 14 bases from J; junction bases left unmatched: 3.

Notes on this clone: The junction departs from germline at one end; a sequencing error may be responsible. The chain combines TRBV5-8 with TRBJ2-7; D remains unclear. Germline CDR1 SGHTS, CDR2 YDEGEE. This CDR3 comprises 11 residues. In DNA form, the CDR3 reads TGTGCCAGCAGCCCCTCCCACGAGCAGTACTTC. Protein: CASSPSHEQYF.

V usage is TRBV29-1 and J usage is TRBJ1-2, with D tentatively TRBD1 (6 bases). Germline values: CDR1 SQVTM, CDR2 ANQGSEA. V gave up 3 bases and J gave up 7 bases, with 15 bases separating them. CDR3 length: 13 residues. DNA of the CDR3: TGCAGCGTTGATAGTGTGGAAGGGGGTGGCTACACCTTC. Encoded protein: CSVDSVEGGGYTF.

This chain joins TRBV7-9 and TRBJ2-7; no clear D gene. Deletions cut 6 bases from V and 3 bases from J, with 24 bases between. The CDR3 is made up of 17 amino acids. Germline-derived CDR1 and CDR2 are SEHNR and FQNEAQ (reference sequence). CDR3: CASSSRLRHGRNYEQYF. The CDR3 DNA follows: TGTGCCAGCAGTTCACGGCTTCGACATGGACGAAACTACGAGCAGTACTTC.

This clone came up a few times. The rearrangement joins TRBV7-9 to TRBJ2-2; 10 bases are a match to TRBD2. The V and J ends lost 5 bases and 1 base, in that order; junction bases with no gene match: 4. This CDR3 contains 16 residues. Per germline, CDR1 SEHNR and CDR2 FQNEAQ (reference sequence). CDR3 residues: CASSPGTSVNTGELFF. In DNA form, the CDR3 reads TGTGCCAGCAGCCCCGGGACTAGCGTGAACACCGGGGAGCTGTTTTTT.

This clone has only one observation. Written as DNA, the CDR3 is TGTGCCATCAGTGAGAAATCCCGGGACCTAGGGGCCAAAAACATTCAGTACTTC. Translating it yields CAISEKSRDLGAKNIQYF. This rearrangement joins TRBV10-3 to TRBJ2-4; D assignment may be TRBD1 or TRBD2 (5 bases each). The V end was cut by 2 bases, the J end by 1 base, with 18 bases between. Germline assignment: CDR1 ENHRY and CDR2 SYGVKD. The CDR3 covers 18 residues.

The chain uses TRBV10-3 and TRBJ2-1; 10 nucleotides align to TRBD2. The CDR3 consists of 16 residues. V trimming: 8 bases; J trimming: 6 bases; junction bases outside the gene matches: 13. Germline CDR1 and CDR2: ENHRY and SYGVKD. DNA of the CDR3: TGTGCCATCTCCTTTCCTTCCAGCGGGGGGGTCAATGAGCAGTTCTTC. Translated: CAISFPSSGGVNEQFF.

This sequence joins TRBV2 and TRBJ1-2, with D hard to call. The CDR3 is made up of 12 amino acids. The V gene lost 3 bases and the J gene lost 4 bases, with 6 bases spanning the gap. Germline CDR1 is SNHLY and CDR2 is FYNNEI. CDR3 residues: CASSDQVYGYTF. The CDR3 nucleotides are TGTGCCAGCAGTGACCAGGTCTATGGCTACACCTTC.

This chain links TRBV4-1 with TRBJ1-5; D may be TRBD1 (6 bases). Per the germline V gene, CDR1 is MGHRA and CDR2 is YSYEKL. Trimming took off 0 bases at V and 2 bases at J, with 8 bases between the two ends. CDR3 length: 15 amino acids. CDR3 in DNA: TGCGCCAGCAGCCAAGATTCAGGGGGCAATCAGCCCCAGCATTTT. It codes for CASSQDSGGNQPQHF.

This rearrangement joins TRBV7-2 to TRBJ2-1; D is unclear. From germline, CDR1 is SGHTA and CDR2 FQGNSA. V was cut by 1 base and J by 0 bases, with 7 bases left in between. The CDR3 contains 15 residues. The CDR3 loop is CASSLGPSSYNEQFF. The CDR3, as DNA: TGTGCCAGCAGCTTAGGGCCTAGCTCCTACAATGAGCAGTTCTTC. Filled out from reference TRBV7-2 and TRBJ2-1, the complete variable domain reads GAGVSQSPSNKVTEKGKDVELRCDPISGHTALYWYRQSLGQGLEFLIYFQGNSAPDKSGLPSDRFSAERTGGSVSTLTIQRTQQEDSAVYLCASSLGPSSYNEQFFGPGTRLTVL.

CDR3 in DNA: TGTGCCAGCGTTCAGGGAAGCGGCGAGCAGTACTTC. Residues: CASVQGSGEQYF. The V call is TRBV6-6, the J call TRBJ2-7; either TRBD1 or TRBD2 may fit D (5 bases each). Germline CDR1 MNHNY, CDR2 SVGAGI (reference sequence). This CDR3 comprises 12 residues. The germline V and J ends were trimmed by 8 bases and 6 bases, with 14 bases remaining between them.

This clone occurred once. V is TRBV10-3 and J is TRBJ1-1, with D hard to call. Germline V gives CDR1 ENHRY, CDR2 SYGVKD. The germline V and J ends were trimmed by 0 bases and 3 bases, with 11 bases remaining between them. The CDR3 consists of 15 residues. The CDR3 region has the DNA TGTGCCATCAGTGAGTCGGGTAATTGGGACACTGAAGCTTTCTTT. As protein: CAISESGNWDTEAFF.

The gene calls are TRBV12-5 and TRBJ1-5, with D perhaps TRBD1 (5 bases). V dropped 0 bases and J dropped 4 bases, with 7 bases sitting between them. The CDR3 spans 14 residues. Germline-derived CDR1 and CDR2 are LGHNT and FRNRAP. The chain's CDR3 is CASGLVRENQPQHF. The CDR3 DNA reads TGTGCTAGTGGTTTGGTCAGGGAGAATCAGCCCCAGCATTTT.

This chain uses TRBV6-6 with TRBJ1-4, with 12 bases matching TRBD1. V lost 6 bases, J lost 10 bases, and 12 bases stayed unmatched. The germline V gene has CDR1 MNHNY and CDR2 SVGAGI (reference sequence). The CDR3 consists of 16 residues. The CDR3 region has the DNA TGTGCCAGCAGAGGGGGGACAGGGGGCGCGTGGGTAAAACTGTTTTTT. Translating it yields CASRGGTGGAWVKLFF.

This clone appeared once. J is TRBJ1-1 and V is TRBV12-5; 7 nucleotides align to TRBD1. Germline CDR1 and CDR2: LGHNT and FRNRAP. This CDR3 comprises 15 residues. The trim removed 0 bases at V and 1 base at J, leaving 2 bases unmatched. This CDR3 is CASGLVGGGNTEAFF. Written as DNA, the CDR3 is TGTGCTAGTGGTTTGGTAGGGGGCGGGAACACTGAAGCTTTCTTT.

The chain is built from TRBV9 and TRBJ2-2; D is perhaps TRBD2 (7 bases). V dropped 6 bases and J dropped 4 bases, with 16 bases sitting between them. Per the germline V gene, CDR1 is SGDLS and CDR2 is YYNGEE. The CDR3 contains 15 residues. DNA for the CDR3: TGTGCCAGCATGTCGGGGGGCGGTACCACCGGGGAGCTGTTTTTT. This gives the protein CASMSGGGTTGELFF.

This chain links TRBV28 with TRBJ2-7, with 8 positions matching TRBD1. Germline assignment: CDR1 MDHEN and CDR2 SYDVKM. The CDR3 length is 15 residues. V gave up 3 bases and J gave up 2 bases; unmatched junction bases: 6. The CDR3 bases are TGTGCCAGCAGTTTGATAGGACAGGGTACCTACGAGCAGTACTTC. It is translated as CASSLIGQGTYEQYF.

This chain uses TRBV6-4 with TRBJ2-3; TRBD1 aligns across 8 bases. J gave up 2 bases and V 4 bases, and 5 bases lay outside the gene matches. The germline CDR1 and CDR2 sequences are MRHNA and SNTAGT. There are 15 residues in the CDR3. The CDR3: CASSVGQGSTDTQYF. The CDR3, as DNA: TGTGCCAGCAGTGTTGGACAGGGATCCACAGATACGCAGTATTTT.

The genes are TRBV5-8 and TRBJ2-1, with 10 bases that match TRBD2. The junction had 8 bases not matched to a gene; V was cut back by 0 bases and J by 5 bases. Germline V lookup: CDR1 SGHTS, CDR2 YDEGEE. This CDR3 is built from 17 residues. The CDR3 sequence is CASSLGASGSLNNEQFF. The CDR3 DNA follows: TGTGCCAGCAGCTTGGGAGCTAGCGGGAGTTTAAACAATGAGCAGTTCTTC.

This chain joins TRBV4-3 and TRBJ1-3, with a possible D match to TRBD1 (6 bases). Trimming stripped 1 base from V and 4 bases from J, with 14 bases between. The V gene's germline CDR1 is LGHNA and CDR2 YSLEER. CDR3 size: 16 residues. The CDR3 region is CASSQGSGGRGNTIYF. The CDR3 DNA is TGCGCCAGCAGCCAAGGGAGCGGGGGGCGCGGAAACACCATATATTTT.

The genes are TRBV28 and TRBJ2-7; tentatively, D is TRBD2 (5 bases). The V end lost 10 bases, the J end lost 2 bases, and 15 bases lay between the germline ends. CDR3 length: 13 amino acids. The V gene's germline CDR1 is MDHEN and CDR2 SYDVKM. CDR3 coding DNA: TGTGCCACAAACGGGATAAACACCTACGAGCAGTACTTC. Amino acid sequence: CATNGINTYEQYF.

The V call is TRBV11-1, the J call TRBJ1-1; 8 nucleotides align to TRBD1. Per germline, CDR1 SGHAT and CDR2 FQDESV (reference sequence). V shed 4 bases and J 4 bases; nucleotides not matched to a gene: 5. CDR3 length: 14 amino acids. In DNA, the CDR3 is TGTGCCAGCAGCTATAAAACAGGGGGCACTGAAGCTTTCTTT. Its translation: CASSYKTGGTEAFF.

The V and J genes are TRBV4-1 and TRBJ1-1; 8 bases agree with TRBD1. Germline V CDR1 and CDR2: MGHRA, YSYEKL. The CDR3 is 15 residues long. V lost 4 bases, J lost 0 bases, and 4 bases stayed unmatched. CDR3 sequence reads: CASSPGDRMNTEAFF. The CDR3 DNA follows: TGCGCCAGCAGCCCAGGGGACAGGATGAACACTGAAGCTTTCTTT.